The 16 T cell receptor beta chains given below trace back to one sample, sequenced in a study of T cell responses to AZD1222 COVID-19 vaccine. Assay used: immunoSEQ multiplex PCR; TCRdb lists only in-frame clones, some missing. The data contain around 160,000 clones, around four fifths of them singletons. Material: peripheral blood, obtained on day 0 of MenACWY control vaccination. The source is an adult in good health.

V usage is TRBV7-9 and J usage is TRBJ1-2; weak D call: TRBD1 (6 bases). The germline gives CDR1 SEHNR, CDR2 FQNEAQ (reference sequence). V shed 3 bases and J shed 8 bases, with 10 bases lying between them. The CDR3 is made up of 12 amino acids. The CDR3, as DNA: TGTGCCAGCAGCTTCGGACAGATGGGCTACACCTTC. It yields the protein CASSFGQMGYTF. Using reference TRBV7-9 and TRBJ1-2 for the parts outside the CDR3, the full variable domain is DTGVSQNPRHKITKRGQNVTFRCDPISEHNRLYWYRQTLGQGPEFLTYFQNEAQLEKSRLLSDRFSAERPKGSFSTLEIQRTEQGDSAMYLCASSFGQMGYTFGSGTRLTVV.

This clone came up once. The V and J genes are TRBV12-3 or TRBV12-4 and TRBJ1-3; D remains ambiguous. Between the trimmed V and J ends, which lost 7 bases and 3 bases, there was a span of 7 bases. CDR3 size: 12 residues. The CDR3 spells CASTVLGNTIYF. Written as DNA, the CDR3 is TGTGCCAGCACCGTACTTGGAAACACCATATATTTT.

The chain links TRBV2 to TRBJ1-6; TRBD1 matches at 8 bases. The CDR3 has 15 residues. V shed 3 bases, J shed 7 bases, and the junction held 5 bases outside the gene matches. Germline V lookup: CDR1 SNHLY, CDR2 FYNNEI. DNA for the CDR3: TGTGCCAGCAGTGACAGGGGGCGAAGGAATTCACCCCTCCACTTT. It encodes CASSDRGRRNSPLHF.

This clone was observed once. The chain uses TRBV11-2 and TRBJ1-2; D is perhaps TRBD1 (6 bases). Looked up from germline, CDR1 is SGHAT and CDR2 is FQNNGV. The germline V and J ends were trimmed by 1 base and 8 bases, with 14 bases remaining between them. CDR3 size: 14 residues. The CDR3 here is CASSLGRGREGYTF. The DNA of the CDR3 is TGTGCCAGCAGCTTAGGGCGGGGGCGCGAAGGCTACACCTTC.

The genes are TRBV2 and TRBJ2-5, with 10 bases matching TRBD2. The germline CDR1 and CDR2 sequences are SNHLY and FYNNEI. The V segment lost 10 bases and the J segment 4 bases; nucleotides outside the gene matches: 9. The length of the CDR3 is 14 residues. CDR3 loop: CATAGVAGGETQYF. The CDR3, as DNA: TGTGCCACGGCGGGGGTAGCGGGGGGAGAGACCCAGTACTTC.

DNA for the CDR3: TGTGCCAGCAGCCGGAGCGAGAGAGGCTATGGCTACACCTTC. Protein product: CASSRSERGYGYTF. The V gene is TRBV6-5, the J gene TRBJ1-2; D gene unclear. The CDR3 covers 14 residues. CDR1 is MNHEY, CDR2 SVGAGI, per germline. The V end was cut by 6 bases, the J end by 4 bases, with 15 bases between.

The table lists this clone with a few counts. V is TRBV28 and J is TRBJ1-5; unclear D gene. CDR1 is MDHEN and CDR2 is SYDVKM in the germline V gene. V was pared by 5 bases and J by 0 bases, with 11 bases between. This CDR3 region has 15 residues. DNA of the CDR3: TGTGCCAGCAGTGGGGTCACCTATAGCAATCAGCCCCAGCATTTT. Translating gives CASSGVTYSNQPQHF. The whole variable domain, remainder taken from reference TRBV28 and TRBJ1-5, is DVKVTQSSRYLVKRTGEKVFLECVQDMDHENMFWYRQDPGLGLRLIYFSYDVKMKEKGDIPEGYSVSREKKERFSLILESASTNQTSMYLCASSGVTYSNQPQHFGDGTRLSIL.

Details on this clone: A much larger clone lies a single base off, so this may be a read error. The chain combines TRBV2 with TRBJ1-4; D perhaps matches TRBD1 (6 bases). Germline CDR1 reads SNHLY; CDR2 reads FYNNEI. Trimming shortened V by 6 bases and J by 2 bases, and 10 bases separated the two germline ends. This CDR3 comprises 14 residues. In DNA form, the CDR3 reads TGTGCCAGCAGCGAGGGGGGGACTAATGAAAAACTGTTTTTT. Encoded protein: CASSEGGTNEKLFF.

This clone showed up just once. The chain recombines TRBV3-1 (or the pseudogene TRBV3-2) with TRBJ1-2; D gene uncertain. The CDR3 consists of 14 residues. Per the germline V gene, CDR1 is LGHDT and CDR2 is YNNKEL (reference sequence). The germline V and J ends were trimmed by 0 bases and 8 bases, with 13 bases remaining between them. The CDR3 loop is CASSQDGRLGGYTF. DNA for the CDR3: TGTGCCAGCAGCCAAGACGGTCGACTCGGCGGCTACACCTTC.

This chain connects TRBV19 to TRBJ2-1; the D gene is possibly TRBD2 (6 bases). This CDR3 comprises 15 residues. V was clipped by 5 bases and J by 2 bases, with 13 bases between them. Looked up from germline, CDR1 is LNHDA and CDR2 is SQIVND (reference sequence). The CDR3 DNA sequence: TGTGCCAGTAGTCCCGAGGCGGGGCCCTACAATGAGCAGTTCTTC. It encodes CASSPEAGPYNEQFF.

The chain uses TRBV19 and TRBJ2-5; the D is unclear. Germline CDR1 reads LNHDA; CDR2 reads SQIVND (reference sequence). This CDR3 is built from 14 residues. Trimming removed 1 base at V and 2 bases at J, with 8 bases between. Here the CDR3 reads CASSIGRFQETQYF. CDR3 sequence (DNA): TGTGCCAGTAGTATAGGTCGGTTTCAAGAGACCCAGTACTTC.

In its sample, this clone was seen a few times. CDR3 nucleotide sequence: TGTGCCAGCAGTGAAGCCCGCCAAGGTGCTGGGGAGCTGTTTTTT. It codes for CASSEARQGAGELFF. This rearrangement joins TRBV6-1 to TRBJ2-2; D is uncertain. The CDR3 sequence is 15 residues long. The V gene lost 0 bases and the J gene lost 8 bases, with 13 bases spanning the gap. Germline V lookup: CDR1 MNHNS, CDR2 SASEGT.

The sample holds a few counts of this clone. The J gene is TRBJ2-7, the V gene TRBV3-1 (or the pseudogene TRBV3-2), with 15 bases that match TRBD2. V lost 3 bases to trimming and J lost 3 bases; unmatched junction nucleotides: 12. The CDR3 length is 19 residues. Germline V gene data show CDR1 as LGHDT and CDR2 as YNNKEL (reference sequence). CDR3 protein: CASSQHPGTSGGNLYEQYF. CDR3 bases: TGTGCCAGCAGCCAGCACCCCGGGACTAGCGGGGGGAATCTCTACGAGCAGTACTTC.

Only a few counts were recorded for this clone. Different DNA sequences within this sample yield the same CDR3. V is TRBV28 and J is TRBJ1-2, with 7 bases aligning to TRBD1. The V gene's germline CDR1 is MDHEN and CDR2 SYDVKM. V was pared by 5 bases and J by 9 bases, with 18 bases of the junction left unmatched. The CDR3 has 16 amino acids. Here the CDR3 DNA reads TGTGCCAGCAGTCCAGGACAGGCGTTAGGGAGAAGTAGCTACACCTTC. Residues: CASSPGQALGRSSYTF.

The chain couples TRBV6-5 to TRBJ2-1; the match to TRBD1 covers 7 bases. The CDR3 consists of 12 residues. V shed 7 bases and J 7 bases; nucleotides not matched to a gene: 4. Germline V CDR1 and CDR2: MNHEY, SVGAGI. CDR3 bases: TGTGCCAGCACGAACAGGGGTAATGAGCAGTTCTTC. Protein: CASTNRGNEQFF.

For the CDR3, the DNA is TGTGCCAGCAACAGGGACAGCTCTTCCTATAATTCACCCCTCCACTTT. It is translated as CASNRDSSSYNSPLHF. The chain employs TRBV11-2 and TRBJ1-6, with 7 bases aligning to TRBD1. This CDR3 comprises 16 residues. CDR1 and CDR2 (germline): SGHAT, FQNNGV. The junction had 7 bases not matched to a gene; V was cut back by 7 bases and J by 1 base.